The rows below give T cell receptor beta chains drawn from one sample of a study of CD8+ T cells in alopecia areata. TCRdb's copy holds only in-frame clones and misses some; the assay was immunoSEQ multiplex PCR. The sample records fewer than 100,000 clones, 70% to 85% being singletons. The sequencing here drew on CD8+ T cells sorted from blood, taken at approximately week 45, from a patient treated with tofacitinib. These receptors all come from a human donor with alopecia areata. CDR3s include the opening cysteine and the closing phenylalanine or tryptophan. The D gene is left open where the match is weak. Size is omitted from some rows. Given values are once, few, many or a class for expanded clones.

j_gene,d_gene,v_gene,abundance,CDR3nt,CDR3aa
TRBJ2-7,.,TRBV20-1,.,TGCAGCCTTCTAAGCGACCACGAGCAGTACTTC,CSLLSDHEQYF
TRBJ2-1,TRBD2,TRBV7-8,.,TGTGCCAGCAGCACGGGACTAGCGGGGGGGCCTGTCTACAATGAGCAGTTCTTC,CASSTGLAGGPVYNEQFF
TRBJ2-7,.,TRBV11-2,.,TGTGCCAGCAGCCCCCGAGGCAGGGTGAGTGCTGACGAGCAGTACTTC,CASSPRGRVSADEQYF
TRBJ2-5,.,TRBV2,.,TGTGCCAGCATAAGGGACCAAGAGACCCAGTACTTC,CASIRDQETQYF
TRBJ2-2,.,TRBV2,few,TGTGCCAGCCGGGAGCGAGAACTGGGCACCGGGGAGCTGTTTTTT,CASRERELGTGELFF
TRBJ2-7,.,TRBV27,.,TGTGCCAGCAGTTCAACGTTCCCCCCCGGGGACTTCGCCTACGAGCAGTACTTC,CASSSTFPPGDFAYEQYF
TRBJ2-1,TRBD2,TRBV11-2,.,TGTGCCAGCAGCGCGGGGACTAGAGGTTTCTTC,CASSAGTRGFF
TRBJ2-1,.,TRBV4-3,.,TGCGCCAGCAGCCAAGATGAACGGGTCTCCTACAATGAGCAGTTCTTC,CASSQDERVSYNEQFF
TRBJ1-1,.,TRBV9,.,TGTGCCAGCAGCGTAGGGTCGTCAATGAACACTGAAGCTTTCTTT,CASSVGSSMNTEAFF
TRBJ2-5,.,TRBV4-1,medium-sized,TGCGCCAGCAGCGCTGATAGCGGATCACAAGAGACCCAGTACTTC,CASSADSGSQETQYF
TRBJ2-7,.,TRBV20-1,.,TGCAGTGCTGGGGGCTACGAGCAGTACTTC,CSAGGYEQYF
TRBJ2-2,.,TRBV9,few,TGTGCCAGCAGCGTTGACGACACCGGGGAGCTGTTTTTT,CASSVDDTGELFF
TRBJ1-2,.,TRBV5-6,few,TGTGCCAGCAGCTTGGGACAGGTGGACTATGGCTACACCTTC,CASSLGQVDYGYTF
TRBJ2-7,.,TRBV4-3,.,TGCGCCAGCAGCCAAGAGTTGATCCCCTACGAGCAGTACTTC,CASSQELIPYEQYF
TRBJ1-1,.,TRBV4-3,.,TGCGCCAGCAGCCAAGAGCTAGTTTCCCTAAACACTGAAGCTTTCTTT,CASSQELVSLNTEAFF
TRBJ1-4,.,TRBV23-1,few,TGCGCCAGCAGTCAATCGGTCATAAAAGGGAAGGACTCCCCGACTAATGAAAAACTGTTTTTT,CASSQSVIKGKDSPTNEKLFF
TRBJ2-7,.,TRBV5-6,.,TGTGCCAGCAGCTTCGGGGGTGATAACTACGAGCAGTACTTC,CASSFGGDNYEQYF
TRBJ2-7,.,TRBV29-1,few,TGCAGCGTTGTTCCAAGGGGATCCAACGAGCAGTACTTC,CSVVPRGSNEQYF
TRBJ1-1,.,TRBV28,.,TGTGCCAGCAGTTTAGAGGGAGGCCACACTGAAGCTTTCTTT,CASSLEGGHTEAFF
TRBJ1-1,.,TRBV9,.,TGTGCCAGCAGCTCGGGAGGGAACACTGAAGCTTTCTTT,CASSSGGNTEAFF
TRBJ1-2,.,TRBV10-3,.,TGTGCCATCAGCTACGAACCCCAGGGAATGGAGTATGGCTACACCTTC,CAISYEPQGMEYGYTF
TRBJ2-1,TRBD2,TRBV19,.,TGTGCCAGTAGCTTTCTAGGACTAGCAAATGAGCAGTTCTTC,CASSFLGLANEQFF
TRBJ1-5,.,TRBV29-1,.,TGCAGCGCTATACAAGATAATCAGCCCCAGCATTTT,CSAIQDNQPQHF
TRBJ2-7,.,TRBV29-1,few,TGCAGCGTTGTAGGAACAGGGCGCGAGCAGTACTTC,CSVVGTGREQYF
TRBJ1-6,.,TRBV7-2,.,TGTGCCAGCAGAATCGTACGGGCTTACGAAGGGAATTCACCCCTCCACTTT,CASRIVRAYEGNSPLHF
TRBJ2-1,TRBD2,TRBV4-2,.,TGTGCCAGCAGCCTCGGACTAGCTACCTACAATGAGCAGTTCTTC,CASSLGLATYNEQFF
TRBJ1-1,.,TRBV6-1,.,TGTGCCAGCAAGACTCTCGGCGGGGGGAACACTGAAGCTTTCTTT,CASKTLGGGNTEAFF
TRBJ1-1,.,TRBV30,once,TGTGCCTGGAGTGTAGGAGGAATGAACACTGAAGCTTTCTTT,CAWSVGGMNTEAFF
TRBJ1-1,.,TRBV2,.,TGTGCCAGCAGGAGGGTGGGAGTGACGCAGAACACTGAAGCTTTCTTT,CASRRVGVTQNTEAFF
TRBJ2-1,.,TRBV6-6,.,TGTGCCACCGGGAAGGGGATCCACAATGAGCAGTTCTTC,CATGKGIHNEQFF
TRBJ2-1,.,TRBV10-2,.,TGCGCCAGCGTGGAGCACACCTACAATGAGCAGTTCTTC,CASVEHTYNEQFF
TRBJ2-7,.,TRBV18,.,TGTGCCAGCTCGCATTCCGACTACGAGCAGTACTTC,CASSHSDYEQYF
TRBJ1-1,.,TRBV19,.,TGTGCCAGTAGCCCAAGGGGGTACGACACTGAAGCTTTCTTT,CASSPRGYDTEAFF
TRBJ2-7,TRBD1,TRBV27,.,TGTGCCAGCAGTTTCCGGACAGGGAGGACCTACGAGCAGTACTTC,CASSFRTGRTYEQYF
TRBJ1-5,TRBD1,TRBV6-6,few,TGTGCCAGCAGTAGGGACAGGGGCCCGAATCAGCCCCAGCATTTT,CASSRDRGPNQPQHF
TRBJ1-2,TRBD1,TRBV29-1,.,TGCAGCGTTGGAGTTATCGGACAGGAAATCTATGGCTACACCTTC,CSVGVIGQEIYGYTF
TRBJ1-1,.,TRBV7-3,many,TGTGCCAGCAGCTTAACAGGGGGGCTAGGCACTGAAGCTTTCTTT,CASSLTGGLGTEAFF
TRBJ1-1,.,TRBV7-2,.,TGTGCCTCTACGTCTGGGAACACTGAAGCTTTCTTT,CASTSGNTEAFF
TRBJ1-1,.,TRBV29-1,few,TGCAGCGTTGTAGACCCCCAGGGGTCTGAAGCTTTCTTT,CSVVDPQGSEAFF
TRBJ1-4,TRBD1,TRBV5-1,.,TGCGCCAGCAGCTTACAAAACACAGGGGGCCCTTCGGGAAAACTGTTTTTT,CASSLQNTGGPSGKLFF
TRBJ1-2,.,TRBV6-5,.,TGTGCCAGCAGTTACTCGATAGGAGAACGAACCTATGGCTACACCTTC,CASSYSIGERTYGYTF
TRBJ2-7,TRBD1,TRBV10-3,.,TGTGCCATCACCTGGACAGGGTCCTCCGAGCAGTACTTC,CAITWTGSSEQYF
TRBJ2-3,.,TRBV6-1,.,TGTGCCAGCAGATCCCCATCTCGGCCAGATACGCAGTATTTT,CASRSPSRPDTQYF
TRBJ2-3,.,TRBV11-2,.,TGTGCCAGCAGCCCCATTGTTCCCGGGGTCCCCACAGATACGCAGTATTTT,CASSPIVPGVPTDTQYF
TRBJ2-7,.,TRBV5-6,.,TGTGCCAGCAGCCAAGACTACGAGCAGTACTTC,CASSQDYEQYF
TRBJ1-1,.,TRBV27,.,TGTGCCAGCAGTTTGATCGGGATGGGCGAAGCTTTCTTT,CASSLIGMGEAFF
TRBJ1-2,TRBD1,TRBV6-1,.,TGTGCCAGCAGACCCAAGGGACAGGGGAACTATGGCTACACCTTC,CASRPKGQGNYGYTF
TRBJ1-5,.,TRBV7-9,few,TGTGCCAGCAGCCCGAACAATCAGCCCCAGCATTTT,CASSPNNQPQHF
TRBJ1-1,.,TRBV7-2,.,TGTGCCAGCAGCTTAAGCCAGTGGGGGAACACTGAAGCTTTCTTT,CASSLSQWGNTEAFF
TRBJ1-2,.,TRBV2,.,TGTGCCAGCAGCGGCGCCGAGGGGTTATATGGCTACACCTTC,CASSGAEGLYGYTF
TRBJ2-1,.,TRBV30,.,TGTGCCTGGAGTGTGTCGGGCAATGAGCAGTTCTTC,CAWSVSGNEQFF
TRBJ2-1,TRBD1,TRBV13,.,TGTGCCAGCAGTTTACCCCTAGGACAGGGGGTCGATGAGCAGTTCTTC,CASSLPLGQGVDEQFF
TRBJ2-7,TRBD2,TRBV29-1,few,TGCAGCGTTTTATCGGGGGGTCGCGAGCAGTACTTC,CSVLSGGREQYF
TRBJ2-7,.,TRBV15,few,TGTGCCACCAGGGAGGGCAGGGGAAGCTACGAGCAGTACTTC,CATREGRGSYEQYF